This T cell receptor beta chain originates from a study of blood T cells in healthy people across ages (dated by TCRdb to the mid-2010s). Context from the whole study: In model experiments, roughly one uniquely barcoded TCR beta cDNA molecule per two T cells was captured by template switching. Using deep sequencing normalized with unique cDNA molecular identifiers, the study measured how TCR beta repertoire diversity changes with age. Donors of different ages were randomly distributed across sequencing lanes to avoid experimental bias. For two donors (one aged 18 to 29 and one aged 80 or older), the study analyzed two additional independent replicas of 1 million unique cDNA reads from the same blood draw. The donors were divided into four age groups: young (average around 15 years), middle-aged (approximately 39), aged (about 60) and long-lived (about 80).

Preparation of the library involved 5' RACE. Instrument on record: Illumina HiSeq 2500. The second PCR ran for roughly 7 to 12 cycles and used a J-beta primer mix along with a sample-barcoded 5' primer. A unique molecular identifier was introduced onto each TCR beta cDNA molecule by a template-switch 5' adaptor carrying 12 random nucleotides. At least 3 million CDR3-containing paired-end reads were obtained from each sample. First-strand cDNA was synthesized from all RNA with the Mint cDNA synthesis kit, primed by a TRBC-specific oligonucleotide. After uracil-DNA glycosylase treatment, a first 18-cycle PCR used universal primers M1SS and BC2_uni_R on all cDNA. In the original analysis: For normalization, 1 million high-quality reads, each with a distinct molecular identifier, were randomly selected from each sample. Reads with shared molecular identifiers were discarded instead of being binned into consensus sequences. MiTCR, set to a Q25 quality threshold and the strictest error-elimination algorithm, was used for CDR3 identification, clonotype clustering and error correction. A nonparametric unseen species model with Euler transformation was used to estimate lower-bound total TCR beta diversity. TCRdb trimmed public reads at Q25 via fastp, called clones via MiXCR and kept in-frame beta chains. Identical CDR3 protein sequences are pooled into one entry, listed with their most common genes and DNA. The V and J calls and clone size are TCRdb's, not the authors'. Across this sample there are fewer than 700,000 distinct CDR3 sequences, with roughly 41% seen only once. About 32% of the sample belongs to the ten largest clones.

General findings and caveats noted by the study authors: Total diversity estimates from one million sequenced T cells were considered lower bounds and underestimates. Because the CMV infection status of the donors was unknown, age-related changes in expanded clonotypes may potentially have been confounded. Bulk unsorted PBMC profiling prevented conclusive comparison of naive and antigen-experienced compartments. As age increased, observed TCR beta diversity per million T cells dropped in a roughly linear way, and a significant reduction was already evident by age about 36. Observed TCR beta diversity correlated strongly with the percentage of naive T cells measured by flow cytometry. The long-lived group showed more naive CD4+ T cells, fewer expanded clones and increased TCR diversity than the aged group, suggesting age selection.

The CDR3 covers 17 residues, taking in both the cysteine and the phenylalanine. The read is trimmed to its CDR3 DNA, 51 bases read in frame from base 1. From the germline V gene, CDR1 is LGHNA and CDR2 is YNFKEQ. The roughly 39 donors, aged about 6 to 95 years, were systemically healthy Caucasian individuals from Russia. Each donor gave roughly 11 milliliters of peripheral blood, drawn into EDTA-treated Vacutainer tubes. Ficoll-Paque density-gradient centrifugation was used to isolate PBMCs, with at least 7 million per sample. Total RNA, at least 6 micrograms per sample, was extracted from PBMCs with Trizol reagent. For every donor, flow cytometry on a PBMC aliquot measured the percentage of naive CD45RAhigh/CD27high T cells. A note on this clonotype: Its target antigen remains unknown. The junction departs from the called germline gene at one end, perhaps through a read error.

Sequenced input: blood. The receptor was derived from an elderly man in good health. The sequence joins TRBV4-2 to TRBJ1-6; TRBD1 fits 9 bases in the junction. The nucleotide sequence is TGTGCCAGCAGCCAAGCGCTCAGGGGACAGGGAAATTCACCCCCCCACTTT. Its translation reads: CASSQALRGQGNSPPHF.